Following are 28 T cell receptor beta chains from one sample sequenced in a study of blood T cell repertoires in COVID-19. Repertoires were generated with immunoSEQ multiplex PCR, while TCRdb's copy carries only in-frame clones and drops some. The table shows about 210,000 clones, with approximately 78% occurring only once. Sequenced material: peripheral blood. The receptors were sampled from a woman in her 70s with COVID-19, enrolled during active disease.

Of note for this clone: Additional DNA sequences in this sample encode the identical CDR3. This sequence joins TRBV27 and TRBJ1-1; D may be TRBD1 (5 bases). Germline V gene sequence: CDR1 MNHEY, CDR2 SMNVEV (reference sequence). This CDR3 contains 13 residues. Deletions cut 5 bases from V and 6 bases from J, with 13 bases between. The CDR3: CASSLSGRAEAFF. The CDR3 nucleotides are TGTGCCAGCAGTCTCTCAGGGAGGGCTGAAGCTTTCTTT.

This chain connects TRBV5-1 to TRBJ1-4, with 10 bases fitting TRBD1. The CDR3 contains 15 residues. In germline, CDR1 is SGHRS, CDR2 YFSETQ. The junction had 3 bases not matched to a gene; V was cut back by 0 bases and J by 7 bases. Written as DNA, the CDR3 is TGCGCCAGCAGCTTGGCGACAGGGGGCGGTGAAAAACTGTTTTTT. As protein: CASSLATGGGEKLFF.

This sequence joins TRBV28 and TRBJ1-2, with 7 nucleotides matching TRBD1. V trimming: 1 base; J trimming: 7 bases; junction bases outside the gene matches: 9. CDR3 length equals 15 residues. CDR1 is MDHEN, CDR2 SYDVKM, per germline. In nucleotides, the CDR3 is TGTGCCAGCAGTTTATCCCCAGGGGGGACGGTTGGCTACACCTTC. Its translation: CASSLSPGGTVGYTF.

The rearrangement links TRBV27 to TRBJ1-5; D might be TRBD1 (6 bases). The CDR3 runs to 19 residues. Trimming stripped 0 bases from V and 2 bases from J, with 20 bases between. Germline V CDR1 and CDR2: MNHEY, SMNVEV (reference sequence). The CDR3 spells CASSLSPKDGGGRNQPQHF. DNA of the CDR3: TGTGCCAGCAGTTTATCCCCAAAGGACGGTGGGGGCCGCAATCAGCCCCAGCATTTT.

V and J are TRBV9 and TRBJ2-7; 9 bases are a match to TRBD2. This CDR3 is built from 15 residues. V shed 0 bases, J shed 3 bases, and the junction held 4 bases outside the gene matches. Per germline, CDR1 SGDLS and CDR2 YYNGEE. In nucleotides, the CDR3 is TGTGCCAGCAGCGTAGAGGCTAGCGGGAACTACGAGCAGTACTTC. It specifies CASSVEASGNYEQYF.

The V call is TRBV28, the J call TRBJ1-6; 8 positions agree with TRBD1. Germline trimming cut 6 bases from V and 7 bases from J; bases unmatched to any gene: 8. The CDR3 sequence is 15 residues long. Germline V gene sequence: CDR1 MDHEN, CDR2 SYDVKM. The CDR3 protein is CASRLRGRKNSPLHF. The CDR3, as DNA: TGTGCCAGCAGGCTCAGGGGGCGAAAGAATTCACCCCTCCACTTT. The full variable domain, in which reference TRBV28 and TRBJ1-6 provide the parts outside the CDR3, is DVKVTQSSRYLVKRTGEKVFLECVQDMDHENMFWYRQDPGLGLRLIYFSYDVKMKEKGDIPEGYSVSREKKERFSLILESASTNQTSMYLCASRLRGRKNSPLHFGNGTRLTVT.

The chain has TRBV30 and TRBJ1-3, with D unclear. Germline V gives CDR1 GTSNPN, CDR2 SVGIG (reference sequence). This CDR3 region has 14 residues. The V gene lost 3 bases and the J gene lost 1 base, with 10 bases spanning the gap. CDR3 region: CAWRRDRSGNTIYF. The CDR3 DNA is TGTGCCTGGAGGAGAGATAGATCTGGAAACACCATATATTTT.

The V call is TRBV16, the J call TRBJ2-1; 11 bases are shared with TRBD2. This CDR3 has 20 residues. CDR1 and CDR2 (germline): KGHSY, FQNENV. V lost 0 bases, J lost 4 bases, and 14 bases stayed unmatched. The chain's CDR3 is CASSQSELAGGRKRYNEQFF. As DNA, the CDR3 is TGTGCCAGCAGCCAATCGGAGCTAGCGGGAGGTAGGAAGAGATACAATGAGCAGTTCTTC. The full variable domain, in which reference TRBV16 and TRBJ2-1 provide the parts outside the CDR3, is GEEVAQTPKHLVRGEGQKAKLYCAPIKGHSYVFWYQQVLKNEFKFLISFQNENVFDETGMPKERFSAKCLPNSPCSLEIQATKLEDSAVYFCASSQSELAGGRKRYNEQFFGPGTRLTVL.

The genes are TRBV28 and TRBJ2-2; 11 bases map to TRBD1. This CDR3 spans 17 amino acids. The germline CDR1 and CDR2 sequences are MDHEN and SYDVKM. The trim removed 3 bases at V and 6 bases at J, leaving 9 bases unmatched. The CDR3 loop is CASSLPGQGAFAGELFF. CDR3 sequence (DNA): TGTGCCAGCAGTTTGCCCGGACAGGGGGCGTTCGCCGGGGAGCTGTTTTTT.

CDR3 DNA sequence: TGTGCCAGTAGTAACCCCACTCGCGGGAGTTACGAGCAGTACTTC. Translated, it gives CASSNPTRGSYEQYF. V is TRBV19 and J is TRBJ2-7; 7 positions match TRBD2. V was clipped by 4 bases and J by 4 bases; unmatched bases: 10. This CDR3 region has 15 residues. CDR1 and CDR2 (germline): LNHDA, SQIVND (reference sequence).

Regarding this clone: The same CDR3 is also encoded by other DNA sequences in this sample. The CDR3 is CASKQGTNYGYTF. DNA of the CDR3: TGTGCCAGTAAACAGGGGACTAACTATGGCTACACCTTC. The rearrangement joins TRBV19 to TRBJ1-2, with 7 bases identical to TRBD1. Germline V gene lookup returns CDR1 LNHDA and CDR2 SQIVND (reference sequence). V lost 7 bases, J lost 0 bases, and 2 bases stayed unmatched. CDR3 length equals 13 residues.

This clone was detected once. This chain links TRBV6-5 with TRBJ2-1; 9 bases match TRBD1. CDR1 MNHEY and CDR2 SVGAGI come from the germline V gene. This CDR3 is 13 amino acids long. V was pared by 7 bases and J by 7 bases, with 5 bases of the junction left unmatched. As DNA, the CDR3 is TGTGCCAGCAAACAGGGGGCGATTAATGAGCAGTTCTTC. This encodes CASKQGAINEQFF.

The chain couples TRBV12-3 or TRBV12-4 to TRBJ1-1, with D perhaps TRBD1 (6 bases). This CDR3 has 13 amino acids. With 7 bases removed from V and 6 bases from J, the gap between germline ends came to 15 bases. In nucleotides, the CDR3 is TGTGCCAGCACTGTGACAGGCTATCCTGAAGCTTTCTTT. It specifies CASTVTGYPEAFF.

The V call is TRBV24-1, the J call TRBJ2-5; 11 positions agree with TRBD2. Looked up from germline, CDR1 is KGHDR and CDR2 is SFDVKD. V dropped 3 bases and J dropped 4; count of bases not matched to a gene: 9. This CDR3 is built from 17 residues. The CDR3 DNA sequence: TGTGCCACCAGTGATCATGGTAGCGGGAGGGCCGGAGAGACCCAGTACTTC. Protein: CATSDHGSGRAGETQYF.

This CDR3 is CASSQPRGISTDTQYF. The DNA of the CDR3 is TGTGCCAGCAGTCAACCTAGGGGGATCAGCACAGATACGCAGTATTTT. The chain joins TRBV6-2 or TRBV6-3 to TRBJ2-3; D possibly corresponds to TRBD1 (6 bases). The germline CDR1 and CDR2 sequences are MNHEY and SVGEGT. This CDR3 contains 16 residues. Trimming shortened V by 5 bases and J by 0 bases, and 15 bases separated the two germline ends.

The J gene is TRBJ2-3, the V gene TRBV30; 10 nucleotides agree with TRBD1. The junction had 8 bases not matched to a gene; V was cut back by 8 bases and J by 3 bases. The V gene's germline CDR1 is GTSNPN and CDR2 SVGIG (reference sequence). The CDR3 runs to 14 residues. CDR3 in amino acids: CARGQGGPTDTQYF. The CDR3 bases are TGTGCCCGCGGACAGGGGGGGCCTACAGATACGCAGTATTTT.

J is TRBJ1-3 and V is TRBV5-6; TRBD1 is a possible D gene (6 bases). The V end lost 1 base, the J end lost 1 base, and 12 bases lay between the germline ends. Germline V gene data show CDR1 as SGHDT and CDR2 as YYEEEE. The CDR3 is 16 residues long. The CDR3 here is CASSLPSTGSGNTIYF. CDR3 DNA sequence: TGTGCCAGCAGCTTGCCCAGTACAGGGTCTGGAAACACCATATATTTT.

The rearrangement uses TRBV27 and TRBJ1-6; D gene uncertain. Trimming took 6 bases from V and 8 from J, leaving 17 bases between them. The germline CDR1 and CDR2 sequences are MNHEY and SMNVEV (reference sequence). This CDR3 has 15 amino acids. The CDR3: CASRPGIREDSPLHF. The CDR3, as DNA: TGTGCCAGCAGACCGGGGATAAGAGAGGATTCACCCCTCCACTTT.

The chain joins TRBV11-2 to TRBJ2-6, with D tentatively TRBD1 (8 bases). Trimming took 6 bases from V and 1 from J, leaving 16 bases between them. CDR1 SGHAT and CDR2 FQNNGV come from the germline V gene. The CDR3 runs to 17 residues. The CDR3 DNA follows: TGTGCCAGCAGTAGTGGACAGGGAGGGTCTGGGGCCAACGTCCTGACTTTC. Its translation is CASSSGQGGSGANVLTF.

The V gene is TRBV28, the J gene TRBJ2-3; tentative D call: TRBD2 (6 bases). Germline CDR1 MDHEN, CDR2 SYDVKM. The CDR3 has 15 residues. Trimming cost V 5 bases and J 0 bases, with 12 bases left between them. The CDR3 reads CASSQPGLSTDTQYF. For the CDR3, the DNA is TGTGCCAGCAGTCAACCGGGACTTAGCACAGATACGCAGTATTTT. Looking up the rest from reference TRBV28 and TRBJ2-3 gives the full variable domain: DVKVTQSSRYLVKRTGEKVFLECVQDMDHENMFWYRQDPGLGLRLIYFSYDVKMKEKGDIPEGYSVSREKKERFSLILESASTNQTSMYLCASSQPGLSTDTQYFGPGTRLTVL.

The table lists this clone with a few counts. The rearrangement joins TRBV7-9 to TRBJ2-2; D remains unclear. The CDR3 has 14 residues. The germline CDR1 and CDR2 sequences are SEHNR and FQNEAQ (reference sequence). V lost 5 bases and J lost 6, with 13 bases in between. DNA for the CDR3: TGTGCCAGCAGCCTAGGAGTTACTGCCGGGGAGCTGTTTTTT. Amino acid sequence: CASSLGVTAGELFF.

The chain links TRBV19 to TRBJ2-1, with D maybe TRBD1 (6 bases). Germline values: CDR1 LNHDA, CDR2 SQIVND (reference sequence). This CDR3 comprises 17 residues. V was trimmed by 4 bases and J by 6 bases, leaving 22 bases between them. CDR3 in amino acids: CASSTIRDTLLGNEQFF. DNA of the CDR3: TGTGCCAGTAGTACGATTCGGGACACCTTATTAGGCAATGAGCAGTTCTTC.

There are a few counts of this clone. This chain connects TRBV29-1 to TRBJ2-3; 8 nucleotides align to TRBD2. Per germline, CDR1 SQVTM and CDR2 ANQGSEA. Trimming cost V 4 bases and J 2 bases; bases outside gene matches: 5. The CDR3 contains 14 residues. The CDR3 reads CSVGTSRNTDTQYF. In DNA form, the CDR3 reads TGCAGCGTTGGGACTAGCCGAAACACAGATACGCAGTATTTT.

The chain carries TRBV2 and TRBJ2-5, with a possible D match to TRBD2 (5 bases). The CDR3 totals 12 residues. The V gene's germline CDR1 is SNHLY and CDR2 FYNNEI. V shed 8 bases and J shed 5 bases, with 12 bases lying between them. CDR3 loop: CASSPGSETQYF. CDR3 nucleotides: TGTGCCAGCTCCCCGGGGAGCGAGACCCAGTACTTC.

The chain uses TRBV10-3 and TRBJ2-1, with 9 bases aligning to TRBD1. The germline V gene encodes CDR1 ENHRY and CDR2 SYGVKD. V gave up 0 bases and J gave up 8 bases; unmatched junction bases: 2. CDR3 length: 14 residues. This chain's CDR3 is CAISESRTGDEQFF. The CDR3 DNA follows: TGTGCCATCAGTGAGTCCAGGACAGGGGATGAGCAGTTCTTC.

V usage is TRBV24-1 and J usage is TRBJ2-3, with D perhaps matching TRBD2 (6 bases). Germline values: CDR1 KGHDR, CDR2 SFDVKD. V was trimmed by 1 base and J by 3 bases, leaving 10 bases between them. The CDR3 consists of 15 residues. The CDR3 here is CATSDFGGRTDTQYF. The CDR3 nucleotides read TGTGCCACCAGTGATTTCGGTGGGAGGACAGATACGCAGTATTTT.

This clone was observed a single time. The chain links TRBV29-1 to TRBJ1-1; 8 bases are shared with TRBD1. V gave up 7 bases and J gave up 6 bases; unmatched junction bases: 7. The CDR3 runs to 12 residues. The germline V gene has CDR1 SQVTM and CDR2 ANQGSEA. Here the CDR3 reads CSAGQGKAEAFF. In DNA form, the CDR3 reads TGCAGCGCAGGACAGGGAAAGGCTGAAGCTTTCTTT.

This sequence joins TRBV18 and TRBJ1-1, with D tentatively TRBD1 (6 bases). The CDR3 is 16 residues long. Trimming removed 3 bases from V and 1 base from J, with 15 bases in between. The germline V gene has CDR1 KGHSH and CDR2 LQKENI. This CDR3 is CASSPRSGQRNTEAFF. Here the CDR3 DNA reads TGTGCCAGCTCACCCCGAAGTGGACAGAGGAACACTGAAGCTTTCTTT. Supplemented by reference TRBV18 and TRBJ1-1, the full variable domain reads NAGVMQNPRHLVRRRGQEARLRCSPMKGHSHVYWYRQLPEEGLKFMVYLQKENIIDESGMPKERFSAEFPKEGPSILRIQQVVRGDSAAYFCASSPRSGQRNTEAFFGQGTRLTVV.